Described below is a single T cell receptor beta chain sequence and its context. Its antigen remains unknown. Primers used in a second PCR of roughly 6 to 12 cycles were a sample-barcoded 5' primer and a J-beta primer mix. From the 5' RACE reads, TCRdb called clonotypes with MiXCR, one entry per CDR3 protein. This sample has roughly 730,000 distinct CDR3 sequences; roughly 56% occur once, and the top ten carry 25% to 30%. Researchers collected approximately 9.5 milliliters of peripheral blood from every single donor. The data originate from a study of blood T cells in healthy people across ages. Study-level results: Possibly, changes in expanded clonotypes were confounded because donor CMV status was unknown. With age, beta diversity per million T cells declined roughly linearly, significantly by 30 to 50.

The V gene's germline CDR1 is SGHRS and CDR2 YFSETQ. This CDR3 is 14 amino acids long. Deletions cut 2 bases from V and 3 bases from J, with 12 bases between. Material for sequencing was blood. The receptor was isolated from a man aged 35 to 55 in good health. The chain employs TRBV5-1 and TRBJ2-7; D gene ambiguous. The CDR3 reads CASSLEDISYEQYF. The CDR3 bases are TGCGCCAGCAGCTTAGAAGACATTAGCTACGAGCAGTACTTC.